The source of this T cell receptor beta chain is a study of cytomegalovirus exposure and HLA in healthy donors. Regarding the study as a whole: The authors enumerated some 160 TCR beta chains as linked to cytomegalovirus.

V lost 5 bases to trimming and J lost 4 bases; unmatched junction nucleotides: 5. The CDR3 loop spans 14 amino acids. Per the germline V gene, CDR1 is SGHRS and CDR2 is YFSETQ. As to this clone: The antigen is unknown.

Both 60 Vbeta primers and 13 Jbeta primers went into the PCR. Method: immunoSEQ multiplex PCR; TCRdb's copy keeps in-frame clones and lacks some. The sample records fewer than 200,000 clones, roughly 80% being singletons. Sequencing was carried out using PBMCs. This TCR derives from a woman younger than 35 in good health and CMV-seronegative. The V and J genes are TRBV5-1 and TRBJ2-1, with TRBD2 identical over 8 bases. CDR3 sequence: CASRLVAGYNEQFF. In DNA, the CDR3 is TGCGCCAGCAGGCTAGTAGCGGGGTACAATGAGCAGTTCTTC. Full variable domain (rest looked up from reference TRBV5-1 and TRBJ2-1): KAGVTQTPRYLIKTRGQQVTLSCSPISGHRSVSWYQQTPGQGLQFLFEYFSETQRNKGNFPGRFSGRQFSNSRSEMNVSTLELGDSALYLCASRLVAGYNEQFFGPGTRLTVL.